A single sample is the source of the 8 T cell receptor beta chains below, sequenced in a study of shared clonotypes between healthy human individuals. The method was immunoSEQ multiplex PCR; TCRdb's version includes in-frame clones alone and lacks a portion of them. The sample contains around 2.1 million clones, around 95% of which appear only once. Sequenced sample: naive CD4+ T cells sorted from blood. Subset given: CD45RA+ positively selected. The receptors shown here come from a man younger than 30 in good health.

CDR3 residues: CASSQDNEGANVLTF. The CDR3 bases are TGTGCCAGCAGCCAAGACAACGAGGGGGCCAACGTCCTGACTTTC. The V and J genes are TRBV4-2 and TRBJ2-6; D unresolved. The length of the CDR3 is 15 residues. The germline CDR1 and CDR2 sequences are LGHNA and YNFKEQ. The V end was cut by 0 bases, the J end by 4 bases, with 7 bases between.

V and J are TRBV6-6 and TRBJ2-1; 7 nucleotides line up with TRBD2. This CDR3 has 13 amino acids. Germline V CDR1 and CDR2: MNHNY, SVGAGI (reference sequence). The V and J ends lost 5 bases and 9 bases, in that order; junction bases with no gene match: 7. The DNA for the CDR3 is TGTGCCAGCAGTCCCTTGGGGGGGATTGAGCAGTTCTTC. This translates into CASSPLGGIEQFF.

V gene TRBV4-1 combines with J gene TRBJ1-2; 7 bases match TRBD1. With 2 bases clipped from V and 6 bases from J, the junction kept 3 bases outside the gene matches. The CDR3 is 13 residues long. Germline CDR1 reads MGHRA; CDR2 reads YSYEKL. As DNA, the CDR3 is TGCGCCAGCAGCCAACCTACAGGGGATGGCTACACCTTC. Its translation is CASSQPTGDGYTF.

The J gene is TRBJ1-5, the V gene TRBV5-8, with 9 bases aligning to TRBD1. Germline values: CDR1 SGHTS, CDR2 YDEGEE. The CDR3 length is 17 residues. The ends lost 2 bases at V and 1 base at J; junction bases unmatched: 7. This chain's CDR3 is CASSLSGGQGSNQPQHF. CDR3 sequence (DNA): TGTGCCAGCAGCTTAAGTGGGGGACAGGGAAGCAATCAGCCCCAGCATTTT.

V is TRBV6-1 and J is TRBJ1-5; D uncertain. The ends were cut back, 3 bases at V and 4 bases at J, with 13 bases in the middle. The CDR3 runs to 15 residues. Germline CDR1 reads MNHNS; CDR2 reads SASEGT. The CDR3 DNA follows: TGTGCCAGCAGTGACGGAGGGATTGGAAATCAGCCCCAGCATTTT. Translation: CASSDGGIGNQPQHF.

The J gene is TRBJ1-2, the V gene TRBV2; the match to TRBD1 covers 9 bases. Germline lookup yields CDR1 SNHLY and CDR2 FYNNEI. The ends lost 6 bases at V and 5 bases at J; junction bases unmatched: 4. The length of the CDR3 is 13 residues. CDR3 sequence: CASRATGGYGYTF. CDR3 coding DNA: TGTGCCAGCAGGGCGACAGGGGGTTATGGCTACACCTTC.

The chain combines TRBV5-1 with TRBJ2-5, with D unclear. V was trimmed by 0 bases and J by 9 bases, leaving 12 bases between them. Germline V gene data show CDR1 as SGHRS and CDR2 as YFSETQ. This CDR3 has 13 residues. Here the CDR3 DNA reads TGCGCCAGCAGCTTGGGCTCTAACAAGGCCCAGTACTTC. Protein: CASSLGSNKAQYF. Complete variable domain (other parts from reference TRBV5-1 and TRBJ2-5): KAGVTQTPRYLIKTRGQQVTLSCSPISGHRSVSWYQQTPGQGLQFLFEYFSETQRNKGNFPGRFSGRQFSNSRSEMNVSTLELGDSALYLCASSLGSNKAQYFGPGTRLLVL.

J is TRBJ2-2 and V is TRBV19, with 10 bases identical to TRBD1. Germline loops: CDR1 LNHDA, CDR2 SQIVND (reference sequence). The CDR3 totals 16 residues. The V segment lost 6 bases and the J segment 5 bases; nucleotides outside the gene matches: 9. Here the CDR3 DNA reads TGTGCCAGTAGCGTCCCCGGGACAGGGGTTACCGGGGAGCTGTTTTTT. Its protein is CASSVPGTGVTGELFF.